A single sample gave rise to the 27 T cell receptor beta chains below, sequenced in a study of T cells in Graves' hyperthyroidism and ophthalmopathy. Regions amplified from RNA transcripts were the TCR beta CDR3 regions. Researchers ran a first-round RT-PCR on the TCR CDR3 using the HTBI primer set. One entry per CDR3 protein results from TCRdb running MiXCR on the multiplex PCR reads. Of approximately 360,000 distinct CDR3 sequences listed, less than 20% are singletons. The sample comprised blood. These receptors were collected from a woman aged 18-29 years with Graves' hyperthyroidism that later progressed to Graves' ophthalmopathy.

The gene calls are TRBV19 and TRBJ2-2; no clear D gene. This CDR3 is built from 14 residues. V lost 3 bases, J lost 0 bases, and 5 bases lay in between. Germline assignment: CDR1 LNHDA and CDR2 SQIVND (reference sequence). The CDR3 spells CASSIPSNTGELFF. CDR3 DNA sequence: TGTGCCAGTAGTATCCCCTCGAACACCGGGGAGCTGTTTTTT.

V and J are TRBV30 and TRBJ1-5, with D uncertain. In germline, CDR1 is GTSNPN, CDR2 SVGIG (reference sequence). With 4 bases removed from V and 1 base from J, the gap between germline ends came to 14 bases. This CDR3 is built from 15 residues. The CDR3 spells CAWTLVQSSNQPQHF. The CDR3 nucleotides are TGTGCCTGGACCCTCGTCCAGAGCAGCAATCAGCCCCAGCATTTT.

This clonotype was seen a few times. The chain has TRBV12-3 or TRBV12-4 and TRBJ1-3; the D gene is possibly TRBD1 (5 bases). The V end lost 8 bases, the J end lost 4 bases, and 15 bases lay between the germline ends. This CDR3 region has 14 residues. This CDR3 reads CASGNQGVGNTIYF. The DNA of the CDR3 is TGTGCCAGCGGCAACCAGGGCGTCGGAAACACCATATATTTT.

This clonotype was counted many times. The CDR3 DNA is TGTGCCAGCAGCGTAGACCAGACTAATGAGCAGTTCTTC. Its translation is CASSVDQTNEQFF. The chain has TRBV9 and TRBJ2-1; unclear D gene. This CDR3 has 13 amino acids. Germline V CDR1 and CDR2: SGDLS, YYNGEE. Trimming took 0 bases from V and 7 from J, leaving 8 bases between them. Drawing the rest from reference TRBV9 and TRBJ2-1, the complete variable domain is DSGVTQTPKHLITATGQRVTLRCSPRSGDLSVYWYQQSLDQGLQFLIQYYNGEERAKGNILERFSAQQFPDLHSELNLSSLELGDSALYFCASSVDQTNEQFFGPGTRLTVL.

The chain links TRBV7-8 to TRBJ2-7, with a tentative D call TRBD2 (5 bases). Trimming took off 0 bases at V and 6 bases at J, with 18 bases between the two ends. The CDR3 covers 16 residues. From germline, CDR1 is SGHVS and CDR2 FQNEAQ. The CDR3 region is CASSLARDSTPIEQYF. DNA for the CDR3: TGTGCCAGCAGCTTAGCGAGGGATAGTACTCCGATCGAGCAGTACTTC.

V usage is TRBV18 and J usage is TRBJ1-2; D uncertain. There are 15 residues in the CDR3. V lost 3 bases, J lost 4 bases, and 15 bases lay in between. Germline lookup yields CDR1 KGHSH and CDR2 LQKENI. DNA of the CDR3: TGTGCCAGCTCACCCCCTGAAACGCCCACCTATGGCTACACCTTC. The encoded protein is CASSPPETPTYGYTF.

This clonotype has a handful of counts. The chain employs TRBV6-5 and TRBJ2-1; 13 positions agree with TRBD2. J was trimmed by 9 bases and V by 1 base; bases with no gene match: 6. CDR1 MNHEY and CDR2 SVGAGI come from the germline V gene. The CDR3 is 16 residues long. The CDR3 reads CASSYFRTSGSGEQFF. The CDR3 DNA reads TGTGCCAGCAGTTACTTCAGGACTAGCGGGAGTGGTGAGCAGTTCTTC.

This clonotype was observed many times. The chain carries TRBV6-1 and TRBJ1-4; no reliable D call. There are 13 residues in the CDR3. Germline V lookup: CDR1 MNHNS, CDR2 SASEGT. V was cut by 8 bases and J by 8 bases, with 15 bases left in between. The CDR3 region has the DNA TGTGCCAGCGGCCAAGGGCTGAGGGAAAAACTGTTTTTT. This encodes CASGQGLREKLFF.

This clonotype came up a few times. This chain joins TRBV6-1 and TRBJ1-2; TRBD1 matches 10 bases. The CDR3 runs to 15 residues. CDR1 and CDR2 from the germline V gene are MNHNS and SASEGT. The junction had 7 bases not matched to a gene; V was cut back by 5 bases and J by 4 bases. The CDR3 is CASSTRTGGTYGYTF. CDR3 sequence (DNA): TGTGCCAGCAGTACAAGGACAGGGGGTACCTATGGCTACACCTTC.

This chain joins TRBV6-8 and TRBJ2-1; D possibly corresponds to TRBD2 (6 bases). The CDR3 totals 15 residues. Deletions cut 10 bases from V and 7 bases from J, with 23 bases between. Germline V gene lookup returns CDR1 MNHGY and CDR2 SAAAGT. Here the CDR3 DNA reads TGTGCCACCAACCGGGACTCCGGTGGGGGGAATGAGCAGTTCTTC. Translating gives CATNRDSGGGNEQFF.

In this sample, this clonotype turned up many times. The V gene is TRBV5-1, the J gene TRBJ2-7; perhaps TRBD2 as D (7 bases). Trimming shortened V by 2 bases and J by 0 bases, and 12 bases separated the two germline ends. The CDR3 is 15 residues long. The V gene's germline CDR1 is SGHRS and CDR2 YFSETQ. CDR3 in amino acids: CASSLHGGRSYEQYF. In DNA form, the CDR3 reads TGCGCCAGCAGCTTACACGGGGGGCGCTCCTACGAGCAGTACTTC.

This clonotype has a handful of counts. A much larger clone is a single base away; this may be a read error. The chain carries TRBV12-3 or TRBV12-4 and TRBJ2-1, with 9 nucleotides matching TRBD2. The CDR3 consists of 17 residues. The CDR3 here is CASSSGPSGNRYNEQSF. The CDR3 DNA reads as TGTGCCAGCAGTTCGGGGCCTAGCGGGAATAGGTACAATGAGCAGTCCTTC.

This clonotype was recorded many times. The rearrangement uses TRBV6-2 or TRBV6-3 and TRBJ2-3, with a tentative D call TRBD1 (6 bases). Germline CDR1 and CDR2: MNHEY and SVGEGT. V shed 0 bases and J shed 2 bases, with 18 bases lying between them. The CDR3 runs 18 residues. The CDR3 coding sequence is TGTGCCAGCAGTTACTCGACAGGAATGAGGTCAGACACAGATACGCAGTATTTT. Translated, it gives CASSYSTGMRSDTDTQYF.

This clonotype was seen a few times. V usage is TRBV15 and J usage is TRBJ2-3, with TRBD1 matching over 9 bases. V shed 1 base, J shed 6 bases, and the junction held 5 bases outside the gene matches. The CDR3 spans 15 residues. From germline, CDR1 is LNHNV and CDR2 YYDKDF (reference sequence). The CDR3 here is CATSRGQQGADTQYF. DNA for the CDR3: TGTGCCACCAGCAGAGGACAACAGGGGGCTGATACGCAGTATTTT.

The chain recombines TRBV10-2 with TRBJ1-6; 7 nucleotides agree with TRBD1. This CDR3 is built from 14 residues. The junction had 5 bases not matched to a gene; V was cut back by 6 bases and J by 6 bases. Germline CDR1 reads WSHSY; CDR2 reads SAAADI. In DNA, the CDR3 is TGCGCCAGCAGGTATTCAGGGGGTAATTCACCCCTCCACTTT. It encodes CASRYSGGNSPLHF.

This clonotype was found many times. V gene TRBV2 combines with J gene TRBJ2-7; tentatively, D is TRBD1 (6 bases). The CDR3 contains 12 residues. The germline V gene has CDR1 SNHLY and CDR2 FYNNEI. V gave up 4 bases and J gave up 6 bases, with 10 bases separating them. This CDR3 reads CASSVLQGEQYF. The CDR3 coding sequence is TGTGCCAGCAGTGTACTACAGGGCGAGCAGTACTTC.

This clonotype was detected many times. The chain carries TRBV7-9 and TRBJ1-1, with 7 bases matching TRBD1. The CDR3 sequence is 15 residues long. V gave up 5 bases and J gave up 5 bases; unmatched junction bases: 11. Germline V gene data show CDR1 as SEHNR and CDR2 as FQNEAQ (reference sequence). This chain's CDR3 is CASSLSTGALTEAFF. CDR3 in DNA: TGTGCCAGCAGCCTATCCACAGGGGCCTTGACTGAAGCTTTCTTT.

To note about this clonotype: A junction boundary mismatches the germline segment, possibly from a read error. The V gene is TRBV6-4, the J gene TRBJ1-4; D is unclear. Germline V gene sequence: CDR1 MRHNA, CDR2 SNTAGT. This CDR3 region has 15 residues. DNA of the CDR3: TGTGCCAGCAGTTACTCACCCAGGCTGAGTGAAAAACTGTTTTTT. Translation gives CASSYSPRLSEKLFF.

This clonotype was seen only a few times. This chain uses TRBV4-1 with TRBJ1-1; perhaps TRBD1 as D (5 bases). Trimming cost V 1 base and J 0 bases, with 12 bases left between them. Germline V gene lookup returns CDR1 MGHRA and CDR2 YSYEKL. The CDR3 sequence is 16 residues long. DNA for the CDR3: TGCGCCAGCAGCCAAGTGGGGCGCCGGGTGAACACTGAAGCTTTCTTT. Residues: CASSQVGRRVNTEAFF.

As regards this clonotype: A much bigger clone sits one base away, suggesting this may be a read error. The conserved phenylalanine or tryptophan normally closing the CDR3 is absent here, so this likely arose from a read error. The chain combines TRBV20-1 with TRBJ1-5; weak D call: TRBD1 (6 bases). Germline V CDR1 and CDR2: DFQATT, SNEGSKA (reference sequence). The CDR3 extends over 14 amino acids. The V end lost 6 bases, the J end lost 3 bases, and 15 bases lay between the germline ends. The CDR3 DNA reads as TGCAGTGCACCCGGGACAATTGACAATCAGCCCCAGCATTCT. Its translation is CSAPGTIDNQPQHS.

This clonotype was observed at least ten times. CDR3 sequence reads: CASSYRVDQVPYEQYF. DNA of the CDR3: TGTGCCAGCAGCTATCGGGTGGACCAGGTCCCCTACGAGCAGTACTTC. The V and J genes are TRBV11-2 and TRBJ2-7; D remains ambiguous. CDR3 length: 16 amino acids. Germline loops: CDR1 SGHAT, CDR2 FQNNGV. Trimming shortened V by 4 bases and J by 2 bases, and 18 bases separated the two germline ends.

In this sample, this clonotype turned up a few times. CDR3 residues: CASSIYPTGNEQFF. DNA for the CDR3: TGTGCCAGCAGCATCTACCCGACAGGCAATGAGCAGTTCTTC. The gene calls are TRBV7-6 and TRBJ2-1; D might be TRBD1 (6 bases). Germline CDR1 is SGHVS and CDR2 is FNYEAQ. The CDR3 is made up of 14 amino acids. Trimming removed 5 bases at V and 6 bases at J, with 14 bases between. The entire variable domain, with the rest obtained from reference TRBV7-6 and TRBJ2-1, is as follows: GAGVSQSPRYKVTKRGQDVALRCDPISGHVSLYWYRQALGQGPEFLTYFNYEAQQDKSGLPNDRFSAERPEGSISTLTIQRTEQRDSAMYRCASSIYPTGNEQFFGPGTRLTVL.

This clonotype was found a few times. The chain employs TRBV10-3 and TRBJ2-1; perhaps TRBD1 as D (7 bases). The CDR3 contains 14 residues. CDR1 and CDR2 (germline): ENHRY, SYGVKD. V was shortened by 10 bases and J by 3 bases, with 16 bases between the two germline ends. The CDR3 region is CATGGRGVYNEQFF. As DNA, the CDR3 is TGTGCCACCGGGGGCAGGGGGGTCTACAATGAGCAGTTCTTC.

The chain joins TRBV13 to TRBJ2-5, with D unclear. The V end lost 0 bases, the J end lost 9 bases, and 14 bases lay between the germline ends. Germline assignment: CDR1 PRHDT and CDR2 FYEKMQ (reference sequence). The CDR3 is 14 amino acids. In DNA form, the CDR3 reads TGTGCCAGCAGCTTAGGCCTATCTAATGAGGCCCAGTACTTC. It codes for CASSLGLSNEAQYF.

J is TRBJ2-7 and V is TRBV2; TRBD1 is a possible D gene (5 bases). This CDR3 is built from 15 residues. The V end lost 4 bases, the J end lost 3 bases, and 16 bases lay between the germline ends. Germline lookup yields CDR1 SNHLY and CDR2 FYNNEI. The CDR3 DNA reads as TGTGCCAGCAGTGTATGGCAGGGCGGATTCTACGAGCAGTACTTC. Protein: CASSVWQGGFYEQYF.

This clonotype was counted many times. The CDR3 region is CASSPPWSPLHF. CDR3 DNA: TGTGCCAGCAGCCCCCCATGGTCACCCCTCCACTTT. This chain connects TRBV7-2 to TRBJ1-6, with no clear D. Germline-derived CDR1 and CDR2 are SGHTA and FQGNSA. V shed 5 bases and J shed 10 bases, with 9 bases lying between them. This CDR3 is 12 amino acids long. Full variable domain (rest looked up from reference TRBV7-2 and TRBJ1-6): GAGVSQSPSNKVTEKGKDVELRCDPISGHTALYWYRQSLGQGLEFLIYFQGNSAPDKSGLPSDRFSAERTGGSVSTLTIQRTQQEDSAVYLCASSPPWSPLHFGNGTRLTVT.

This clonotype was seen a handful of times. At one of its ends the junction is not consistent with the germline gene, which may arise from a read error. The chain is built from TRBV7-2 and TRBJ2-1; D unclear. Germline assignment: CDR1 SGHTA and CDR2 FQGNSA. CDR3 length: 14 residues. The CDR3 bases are TGTGCCGGCAGCTTAGTTCCTAGTACCGATGAGCAGTTCTTC. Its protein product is CAGSLVPSTDEQFF.